Listed below are T cell receptor beta chains from one sample, sequenced in a study of shared clonotypes between healthy human individuals. TCRdb's copy holds only in-frame clones and misses some; the assay was immunoSEQ multiplex PCR. The sample contains about 1.5 million clones, under 99% of which appear only once. Sequencing was performed on naive CD4+ T cells sorted from blood. The receptor source for this set is a man aged 30 to 45 in good health. CDR3s include the opening cysteine and the closing phenylalanine or tryptophan. D genes are given only for firm matches. Clone size appears in some rows only: once, few, many, or a class for an expanded clone.

j_gene | abundance | v_gene | d_gene | CDR3aa | CDR3nt
TRBJ2-1 | NA | TRBV5-1 | NA | CASSLGQTRGEQFF | TGCGCCAGCAGCTTGGGACAAACCCGGGGGGAGCAGTTCTTC
TRBJ2-7 | NA | TRBV5-6 | NA | CASSSGVDSAYEQYF | TGTGCCAGCAGCTCCGGAGTCGACTCAGCCTACGAGCAGTACTTC
TRBJ1-4 | NA | TRBV5-1 | TRBD1 | CASSFLPGTQQGEKLFF | TGCGCCAGCAGCTTTCTCCCTGGGACACAACAGGGGGAAAAACTGTTTTTT
TRBJ2-2 | NA | TRBV9 | TRBD2 | CASSVEPGRMGGVNTGELFF | TGTGCCAGCAGCGTAGAGCCCGGCCGGATGGGAGGGGTGAACACCGGGGAGCTGTTTTTT
TRBJ1-1 | NA | TRBV5-6 | NA | CASSLEPNLNTEAFF | TGTGCCAGCAGCTTGGAACCCAACTTGAACACTGAAGCTTTCTTT
TRBJ1-1 | NA | TRBV6-6 | NA | CASSYSQGRATEAFF | TGTGCCAGCAGTTACTCGCAGGGTCGCGCCACTGAAGCTTTCTTT
TRBJ2-3 | once | TRBV7-2 | NA | CASSLVAVLTDTQYF | TGTGCCAGCAGCTTAGTGGCGGTTCTCACAGATACGCAGTATTTT
TRBJ2-7 | once | TRBV9 | NA | CASSVEPGPYYEQYF | TGTGCCAGCAGCGTCGAACCGGGACCCTACTACGAGCAGTACTTC
TRBJ2-3 | NA | TRBV19 | TRBD1 | CASSIQTGGDTQYF | TGTGCCAGTAGTATACAGACAGGGGGCGATACGCAGTATTTT
TRBJ1-3 | NA | TRBV5-1 | NA | CASSLGAGPDSGNTIYF | TGCGCCAGCAGCTTGGGGGCAGGGCCCGACTCTGGAAACACCATATATTTT
TRBJ2-1 | NA | TRBV5-1 | NA | CASSLAVGNEQFF | TGCGCCAGCAGCTTGGCGGTGGGAAATGAGCAGTTCTTC
TRBJ1-5 | once | TRBV5-1 | NA | CASSLGGAGNQPQHF | TGCGCCAGCAGCTTAGGCGGCGCCGGCAATCAGCCCCAGCATTTT
TRBJ2-3 | NA | TRBV18 | TRBD2 | CASSRTSGASTDTQYF | TGTGCCAGCTCAAGGACTAGCGGGGCTAGCACAGATACGCAGTATTTT
TRBJ2-3 | NA | TRBV25-1 | TRBD2 | CASSDGLAGSTDTQYF | TGTGCCAGCAGCGATGGACTAGCGGGTAGCACAGATACGCAGTATTTT
TRBJ2-1 | NA | TRBV2 | TRBD2 | CASSGTSWGTEQFF | TGTGCCAGCAGTGGGACTAGTTGGGGCACTGAGCAGTTCTTC
TRBJ2-7 | NA | TRBV28 | NA | CATRGATPYEQYF | TGTGCCACTAGGGGGGCTACTCCCTACGAGCAGTACTTC